A single sample is the source of the 10 T cell receptor beta chains below, sequenced in a study of cytomegalovirus exposure and HLA in healthy donors. Primers: 60 Vbeta forward and 13 Jbeta reverse. TCRdb's copy holds only in-frame clones and misses some; the assay was immunoSEQ multiplex PCR. Of some 150,000 clones in the sample, around four fifths are singletons; the top ten hold around 2%. Input material: PBMCs. These receptors came from a woman between 40 and 55 years old in good health and CMV-seronegative.

The gene calls are TRBV19 and TRBJ2-7; 8 nucleotides match TRBD2. Germline loops: CDR1 LNHDA, CDR2 SQIVND (reference sequence). V gave up 2 bases and J gave up 2 bases; unmatched junction bases: 11. This CDR3 comprises 17 residues. CDR3 DNA: TGTGCCAGTAGTATAACAGCGGGAGCAAGGACCGCCTACGAGCAGTACTTC. Its protein product is CASSITAGARTAYEQYF.

V and J are TRBV11-1 and TRBJ2-5; D is undetermined. The CDR3 covers 11 residues. Trimming pared 1 base from V and 8 bases from J, leaving 5 bases between. Germline V CDR1 and CDR2: SGHAT, FQDESV (reference sequence). The CDR3 nucleotides read TGTGCCAGCAGCTTAGACAATACCCAGTACTTC. This translates into CASSLDNTQYF.

This sequence joins TRBV2 and TRBJ2-5, with 13 bases matching TRBD2. The CDR3 is 16 residues long. The J segment lost 2 bases and the V segment lost 6 bases, leaving 6 bases of the junction unmatched. Germline V gene lookup returns CDR1 SNHLY and CDR2 FYNNEI. Written as DNA, the CDR3 is TGTGCCAGCAGGTCTACTAGCGGGAGGGGACAAGAGACCCAGTACTTC. This encodes CASRSTSGRGQETQYF.

The chain combines TRBV30 with TRBJ1-4; 7 bases agree with TRBD1. V lost 5 bases, J lost 7 bases, and 16 bases stayed unmatched. Germline CDR1 and CDR2: GTSNPN and SVGIG (reference sequence). This CDR3 spans 16 amino acids. The CDR3 sequence is CAWGYPPTGLVEKLFF. The CDR3 DNA reads TGTGCCTGGGGTTACCCCCCGACAGGGTTAGTTGAAAAACTGTTTTTT.

This clone has a handful of counts. This sequence joins TRBV19 and TRBJ1-5; the D gene is possibly TRBD1 (6 bases). The germline V gene has CDR1 LNHDA and CDR2 SQIVND (reference sequence). The CDR3 runs 16 residues. The V gene lost 3 bases and the J gene lost 4 bases, with 16 bases spanning the gap. The CDR3 is CASSIRSRGGNQPQHF. CDR3 DNA: TGTGCCAGTAGTATTAGGTCCAGGGGTGGAAATCAGCCCCAGCATTTT. The full variable domain, with the rest looked up from reference TRBV19 and TRBJ1-5, is DGGITQSPKYLFRKEGQNVTLSCEQNLNHDAMYWYRQDPGQGLRLIYYSQIVNDFQKGDIAEGYSVSREKKESFPLTVTSAQKNPTAFYLCASSIRSRGGNQPQHFGDGTRLSIL.

V gene TRBV2 combines with J gene TRBJ2-2; D is unresolved. Trimming cost V 0 bases and J 6 bases, with 5 bases left between them. CDR1 is SNHLY and CDR2 is FYNNEI in the germline V gene. This CDR3 is 13 amino acids long. The CDR3 sequence is CASSEAPAGELFF. The CDR3 DNA follows: TGTGCCAGCAGTGAAGCCCCAGCCGGGGAGCTGTTTTTT.

The gene calls are TRBV9 and TRBJ1-2; D not resolved. V was shortened by 6 bases and J by 8 bases, with 26 bases between the two germline ends. There are 16 residues in the CDR3. Per germline, CDR1 SGDLS and CDR2 YYNGEE. As DNA, the CDR3 is TGTGCCAGCACCCCCGGACTCAACGCTCGTGTGGGAGGCTACACCTTC. Translated, it gives CASTPGLNARVGGYTF.

The chain combines TRBV18 with TRBJ2-1, with D tentatively TRBD2 (6 bases). The CDR3 loop spans 17 amino acids. Germline assignment: CDR1 KGHSH and CDR2 LQKENI. V dropped 3 bases and J dropped 8 bases, with 23 bases sitting between them. The DNA of the CDR3 is TGTGCCAGCTCACCCCTCCAGGAGCGGGCCAGGTTCTATGAGCAGTTCTTC. Protein: CASSPLQERARFYEQFF.

V gene TRBV4-3 combines with J gene TRBJ2-2; tentative D call: TRBD1 (5 bases). The V gene's germline CDR1 is LGHNA and CDR2 YSLEER. Trimming left V 1 base short and J 7 bases short, with 22 bases between. The CDR3 contains 18 residues. CDR3 DNA sequence: TGCGCCAGCAGCCAAGGGTCCGGACACTTTACACCGTTCGGGGAGCTGTTTTTT. Translation: CASSQGSGHFTPFGELFF.

This clone was seen a single time. The same CDR3 arises from other DNA sequences in this sample as well. This chain links TRBV11-1 with TRBJ2-3, with 7 bases lining up with TRBD1. Germline trimming cut 1 base from V and 1 base from J; bases unmatched to any gene: 5. Germline-derived CDR1 and CDR2 are SGHAT and FQDESV (reference sequence). The CDR3 consists of 16 residues. The CDR3 coding sequence is TGTGCCAGCAGCTTAGTAGCAGGGGGACGCACAGATACGCAGTATTTT. This gives the protein CASSLVAGGRTDTQYF.